The 26 T cell receptor beta chains in this list originate from one sample, sequenced in a study of blood T cell repertoires in COVID-19. Clones were read by immunoSEQ multiplex PCR, and TCRdb kept only the in-frame ones, dropping some. Of 250,000 to 300,000 clones listed, 75% to 90% are singletons. The specimen was peripheral blood. These receptors were taken from a man aged 25 to 40 with active or convalescent COVID-19.

V and J are TRBV15 and TRBJ2-5, with D unclear. Trimming removed 1 base from V and 0 bases from J, with 9 bases in between. The CDR3 is 15 amino acids. Germline V gives CDR1 LNHNV, CDR2 YYDKDF (reference sequence). The CDR3: CATSRVLADQETQYF. The CDR3 DNA reads TGTGCCACCAGCAGAGTTCTGGCAGACCAAGAGACCCAGTACTTC. The whole variable domain, remainder taken from reference TRBV15 and TRBJ2-5, is DAMVIQNPRYQVTQFGKPVTLSCSQTLNHNVMYWYQQKSSQAPKLLFHYYDKDFNNEADTPDNFQSRRPNTSFCFLDIRSPGLGDTAMYLCATSRVLADQETQYFGPGTRLLVL.

This clone showed up just once. The V and J genes are TRBV6-4 and TRBJ2-3, with 10 bases aligning to TRBD2. With 0 bases clipped from V and 5 bases from J, the junction kept 5 bases outside the gene matches. The CDR3 sequence is 16 residues long. Looked up from germline, CDR1 is MRHNA and CDR2 is SNTAGT. The CDR3 sequence: CASSDSAAGGRDTQYF. The DNA for the CDR3 is TGTGCCAGCAGTGACTCAGCAGCGGGGGGGCGAGATACGCAGTATTTT.

This chain's CDR3 is CASSYVRETQYF. The CDR3 DNA follows: TGTGCCAGCAGTTACGTGCGGGAGACCCAGTACTTC. The chain has TRBV6-6 and TRBJ2-5; D unresolved. Germline assignment: CDR1 MNHNY and CDR2 SVGAGI (reference sequence). The CDR3 spans 12 residues. Trimming pared 2 bases from V and 5 bases from J, leaving 6 bases between.

The CDR3 sequence is CASSSGGQGSFSRGYTF. For the CDR3, the DNA is TGTGCCAGCAGCTCCGGGGGACAGGGGAGTTTTTCGCGGGGCTACACCTTC. This chain connects TRBV7-2 to TRBJ1-2, with TRBD1 matching 10 bases. This CDR3 is 17 amino acids long. J lost 8 bases, V lost 4 bases, and 16 bases had no gene match. Germline CDR1 and CDR2: SGHTA and FQGNSA.

The chain uses TRBV3-1 (or the pseudogene TRBV3-2) and TRBJ2-7; 8 bases align to TRBD2. V trimming: 2 bases; J trimming: 6 bases; junction bases outside the gene matches: 15. Germline V gene data show CDR1 as LGHDT and CDR2 as YNNKEL (reference sequence). The CDR3 runs 17 residues. This CDR3 is CASSQRGSGGDFCEQYF. CDR3 in DNA: TGTGCCAGCAGCCAACGGGGAAGCGGGGGCGACTTTTGCGAGCAGTACTTC.

V and J are TRBV15 and TRBJ1-3, with a possible D match to TRBD1 (6 bases). The CDR3 is made up of 17 amino acids. Trimming shortened V by 3 bases and J by 0 bases, and 15 bases separated the two germline ends. Germline V gives CDR1 LNHNV, CDR2 YYDKDF (reference sequence). The CDR3 reads CATSSKGGGYSGNTIYF. CDR3 bases: TGTGCCACCAGCAGCAAAGGGGGGGGATACTCTGGAAACACCATATATTTT.

A remark on this clone: Other DNA sequences in this specimen translate into the identical CDR3. The chain uses TRBV27 and TRBJ2-7; 7 nucleotides agree with TRBD1. V trimming: 6 bases; J trimming: 0 bases; junction bases outside the gene matches: 2. Germline V CDR1 and CDR2: MNHEY, SMNVEV (reference sequence). The CDR3 runs 13 residues. The CDR3: CASSRDSSYEQYF. The CDR3 DNA is TGTGCCAGCAGCCGGGACAGCTCCTACGAGCAGTACTTC.

This clone has just one count. The chain joins TRBV7-2 to TRBJ1-2; TRBD1 might be the D (5 bases). The V end was cut by 4 bases, the J end by 5 bases, with 8 bases between. CDR1 is SGHTA, CDR2 FQGNSA, per germline. The CDR3 loop spans 12 amino acids. The CDR3, as DNA: TGTGCCAGCAGCTCAGACAGATATGGCTACACCTTC. Translating it yields CASSSDRYGYTF.

This clone was detected once. The chain employs TRBV2 and TRBJ2-7, with 9 bases matching TRBD1. CDR3 length: 16 amino acids. V trimming: 6 bases; J trimming: 1 base; junction bases outside the gene matches: 10. Germline CDR1 and CDR2: SNHLY and FYNNEI. The CDR3 DNA is TGTGCCAGCAGAGCCGACGGACAGGGGAAATCCTACGAGCAGTACTTC. It is translated as CASRADGQGKSYEQYF. The entire variable domain, with the rest obtained from reference TRBV2 and TRBJ2-7, is as follows: EPEVTQTPSHQVTQMGQEVILRCVPISNHLYFYWYRQILGQKVEFLVSFYNNEISEKSEIFDDQFSVERPDGSNFTLKIRSTKLEDSAMYFCASRADGQGKSYEQYFGPGTRLTVT.

The chain carries TRBV27 and TRBJ2-5, with a possible D match to TRBD2 (6 bases). This CDR3 comprises 14 residues. Per the germline V gene, CDR1 is MNHEY and CDR2 is SMNVEV (reference sequence). Trimming took 5 bases from V and 2 from J, leaving 12 bases between them. Here the CDR3 reads CASSTRGVQETQYF. The CDR3 DNA sequence: TGTGCCAGCAGTACTCGCGGGGTTCAAGAGACCCAGTACTTC.

The rearrangement joins TRBV10-1 to TRBJ2-2; D remains ambiguous. The germline V and J ends were trimmed by 0 bases and 3 bases, with 11 bases remaining between them. The CDR3 length is 16 residues. Germline-derived CDR1 and CDR2 are WNHNN and SYGVQD (reference sequence). CDR3 sequence (DNA): TGCGCCAGCAGTGAGTCGATCTTTGCAGACACCGGGGAGCTGTTTTTT. This encodes CASSESIFADTGELFF.

This clone has more than one count but fewer than ten. The chain joins TRBV5-4 to TRBJ2-5; a weak D match, TRBD2 (7 bases). V lost 1 base and J lost 7, with 14 bases in between. CDR1 is SGHNT and CDR2 is YYREEE in the germline V gene (reference sequence). CDR3 size: 14 residues. This CDR3 reads CASSLYGGRATQYF. The CDR3 DNA is TGTGCCAGCAGCTTGTACGGGGGGCGGGCGACCCAGTACTTC.

The chain couples TRBV19 to TRBJ1-3; 11 bases agree with TRBD1. Per germline, CDR1 LNHDA and CDR2 SQIVND (reference sequence). V was clipped by 3 bases and J by 6 bases; unmatched bases: 1. CDR3 size: 14 residues. The CDR3 here is CASSMDRGQNTIYF. The DNA of the CDR3 is TGTGCCAGTAGTATGGACAGGGGGCAAAACACCATATATTTT.

This chain uses TRBV7-6 with TRBJ2-5; 11 bases agree with TRBD2. CDR3 length equals 17 residues. Germline values: CDR1 SGHVS, CDR2 FNYEAQ. The trim removed 1 base at V and 4 bases at J, leaving 8 bases unmatched. The CDR3 protein is CASSLGRTSGWRETQYF. CDR3 nucleotide sequence: TGTGCCAGCAGCTTAGGGCGGACTAGCGGGTGGCGAGAGACCCAGTACTTC.

The chain uses TRBV2 and TRBJ1-1; D is possibly TRBD1 (6 bases). V was clipped by 6 bases and J by 11 bases, with 19 bases between them. The CDR3 contains 13 residues. Germline-derived CDR1 and CDR2 are SNHLY and FYNNEI. The CDR3 DNA follows: TGTGCCAGCAGCGAACAGTTCCCCCAGGGGGCTTTCTTT. This sequence encodes CASSEQFPQGAFF. The complete variable domain, with remaining parts taken from reference TRBV2 and TRBJ1-1, reads EPEVTQTPSHQVTQMGQEVILRCVPISNHLYFYWYRQILGQKVEFLVSFYNNEISEKSEIFDDQFSVERPDGSNFTLKIRSTKLEDSAMYFCASSEQFPQGAFFGQGTRLTVV.

The chain joins TRBV9 to TRBJ1-6; no clear D. The germline V and J ends were trimmed by 4 bases and 9 bases, with 8 bases remaining between them. From germline, CDR1 is SGDLS and CDR2 YYNGEE. The CDR3 spans 12 residues. The DNA for the CDR3 is TGTGCCAGCAGCTCTGGCTCTTCACCCCTCCACTTT. Protein sequence: CASSSGSSPLHF.

The V gene is TRBV5-1, the J gene TRBJ2-2; 13 positions match TRBD2. CDR1 is SGHRS and CDR2 is YFSETQ in the germline V gene. CDR3 length: 17 residues. V lost 2 bases to trimming and J lost 5 bases; unmatched junction nucleotides: 6. CDR3 in amino acids: CASSLLAGGPDTGELFF. The CDR3 nucleotides read TGCGCCAGCAGCTTACTAGCGGGGGGGCCGGATACCGGGGAGCTGTTTTTT.

V usage is TRBV29-1 and J usage is TRBJ2-1, with 14 positions matching TRBD2. Germline V gene lookup returns CDR1 SQVTM and CDR2 ANQGSEA. With V trimmed by 1 base and J by 4 bases, 18 bases remained unmatched. This CDR3 is built from 21 residues. In DNA form, the CDR3 reads TGCAGCGTTGAAGTGAGATCTAACTACTGGACTAGCGGGGGGCAATACAATGAGCAGTTCTTC. Translating gives CSVEVRSNYWTSGGQYNEQFF.

V gene TRBV7-8 combines with J gene TRBJ1-5; TRBD1 is a possible D gene (5 bases). The CDR3 has 15 residues. Germline V lookup: CDR1 SGHVS, CDR2 FQNEAQ. V lost 0 bases to trimming and J lost 9 bases, with 15 bases between them. CDR3: CASSLAIGGGRPQHF. The CDR3 bases are TGTGCCAGCAGCTTAGCCATCGGGGGAGGGAGGCCCCAGCATTTT.

The CDR3 DNA follows: TGTGCCAGCAGCTTAAACGGGAACACTGAAGCTTTCTTT. It codes for CASSLNGNTEAFF. V gene TRBV7-2 combines with J gene TRBJ1-1; D call uncertain. Germline CDR1 SGHTA, CDR2 FQGNSA. CDR3 length: 13 amino acids. Trimming pared 2 bases from V and 1 base from J, leaving 5 bases between.

The V and J genes are TRBV7-2 and TRBJ2-5; a possible D gene is TRBD2 (6 bases). The CDR3 has 15 residues. Deletions cut 1 base from V and 4 bases from J, with 13 bases between. Per the germline V gene, CDR1 is SGHTA and CDR2 is FQGNSA. The CDR3 DNA is TGTGCCAGCAGCTTAGAGAGACTAGATCGAGAGACCCAGTACTTC. It specifies CASSLERLDRETQYF. Supplemented by reference TRBV7-2 and TRBJ2-5, the full variable domain reads GAGVSQSPSNKVTEKGKDVELRCDPISGHTALYWYRQSLGQGLEFLIYFQGNSAPDKSGLPSDRFSAERTGGSVSTLTIQRTQQEDSAVYLCASSLERLDRETQYFGPGTRLLVL.

The genes are TRBV29-1 and TRBJ1-1; TRBD1 matches 10 bases. Germline CDR1 reads SQVTM; CDR2 reads ANQGSEA. Trimming cost V 6 bases and J 5 bases; bases outside gene matches: 6. The length of the CDR3 is 13 residues. For the CDR3, the DNA is TGCAGCGTCGACAGGGGGCGAGGAACTGAAGCTTTCTTT. This translates into CSVDRGRGTEAFF.

In this sample, this clone turned up a few times. This CDR3 reads CASRESKTIYF. CDR3 DNA sequence: TGTGCCTCAAGGGAGTCGAAGACCATATATTTT. This chain uses TRBV10-3 with TRBJ1-3; no clear D. The CDR3 consists of 11 residues. CDR1 is ENHRY, CDR2 SYGVKD, per germline. V lost 11 bases, J lost 10 bases, and 15 bases lay in between.

This clone was counted between two and nine times. The chain couples TRBV4-1 to TRBJ2-2, with 9 bases that match TRBD1. Germline trimming cut 3 bases from V and 9 bases from J; bases unmatched to any gene: 8. The CDR3 contains 15 residues. Germline assignment: CDR1 MGHRA and CDR2 YSYEKL. CDR3 sequence: CASSQLQGARRELFF. The CDR3 nucleotides read TGCGCCAGCAGCCAGCTACAGGGGGCGCGGAGGGAGCTGTTTTTT.

The chain is built from TRBV5-1 and TRBJ1-2; D remains unclear. The germline gives CDR1 SGHRS, CDR2 YFSETQ. The CDR3 sequence is 14 residues long. The germline V and J ends were trimmed by 2 bases and 0 bases, with 8 bases remaining between them. The CDR3 region is CASSLQLSNYGYTF. The CDR3 DNA sequence: TGCGCCAGCAGCTTACAGCTCTCTAACTATGGCTACACCTTC.

The chain uses TRBV5-4 and TRBJ1-2; 8 bases are shared with TRBD1. J was trimmed by 8 bases and V by 0 bases; bases with no gene match: 12. This CDR3 contains 16 residues. Germline CDR1 reads SGHNT; CDR2 reads YYREEE (reference sequence). In nucleotides, the CDR3 is TGTGCCAGCAGCTTGGAGGAGGGCAGGGGGCCTGGGGGCTACACCTTC. It codes for CASSLEEGRGPGGYTF. The full variable domain, in which reference TRBV5-4 and TRBJ1-2 provide the parts outside the CDR3, is ETGVTQSPTHLIKTRGQQVTLRCSSQSGHNTVSWYQQALGQGPQFIFQYYREEENGRGNFPPRFSGLQFPNYSSELNVNALELDDSALYLCASSLEEGRGPGGYTFGSGTRLTVV.